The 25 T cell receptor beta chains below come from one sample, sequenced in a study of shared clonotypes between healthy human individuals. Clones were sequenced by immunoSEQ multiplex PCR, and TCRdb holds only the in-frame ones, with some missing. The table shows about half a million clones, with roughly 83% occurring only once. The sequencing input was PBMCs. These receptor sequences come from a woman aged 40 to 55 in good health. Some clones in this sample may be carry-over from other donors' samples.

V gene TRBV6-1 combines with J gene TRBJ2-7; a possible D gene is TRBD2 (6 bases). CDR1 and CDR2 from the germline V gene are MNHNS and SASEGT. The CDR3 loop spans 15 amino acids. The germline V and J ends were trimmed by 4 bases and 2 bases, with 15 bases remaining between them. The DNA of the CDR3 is TGTGCCAGCAGTGCGGGGCGGGGTAGGCCCTACGAGCAGTACTTC. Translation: CASSAGRGRPYEQYF.

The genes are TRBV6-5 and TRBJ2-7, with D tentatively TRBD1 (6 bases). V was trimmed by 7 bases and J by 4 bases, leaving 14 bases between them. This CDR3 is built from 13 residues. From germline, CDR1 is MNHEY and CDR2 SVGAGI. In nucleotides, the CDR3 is TGTGCCAGCACTCAGACAGGAGCGTACGAGCAGTACTTC. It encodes CASTQTGAYEQYF.

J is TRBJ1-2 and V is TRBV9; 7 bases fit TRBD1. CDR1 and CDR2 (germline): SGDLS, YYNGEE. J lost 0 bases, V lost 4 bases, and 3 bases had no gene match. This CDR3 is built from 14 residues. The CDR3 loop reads CASSRDRSNYGYTF. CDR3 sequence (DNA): TGTGCCAGCAGCCGGGACAGATCTAACTATGGCTACACCTTC.

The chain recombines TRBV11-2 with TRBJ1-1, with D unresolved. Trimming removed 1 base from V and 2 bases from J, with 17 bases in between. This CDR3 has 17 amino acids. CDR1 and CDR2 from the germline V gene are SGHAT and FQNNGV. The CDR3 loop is CASSLVLISEFNTEAFF. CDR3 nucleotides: TGTGCCAGCAGCTTAGTACTTATTTCAGAGTTCAACACTGAAGCTTTCTTT.

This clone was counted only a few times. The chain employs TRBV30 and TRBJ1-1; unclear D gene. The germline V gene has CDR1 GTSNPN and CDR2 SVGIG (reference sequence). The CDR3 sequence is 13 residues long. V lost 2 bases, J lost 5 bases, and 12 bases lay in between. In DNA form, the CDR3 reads TGTGCCTGGAGTATACGTTACGGGACTGAAGCTTTCTTT. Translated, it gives CAWSIRYGTEAFF.

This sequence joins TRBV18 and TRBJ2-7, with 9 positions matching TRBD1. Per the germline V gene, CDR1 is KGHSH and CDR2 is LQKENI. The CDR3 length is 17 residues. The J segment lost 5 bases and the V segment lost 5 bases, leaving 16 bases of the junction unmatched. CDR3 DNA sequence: TGTGCCAGCTCAACCCTTTTCGGGACAGGGTCTAACGACGAGCAGTACTTC. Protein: CASSTLFGTGSNDEQYF. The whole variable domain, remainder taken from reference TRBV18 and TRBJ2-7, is NAGVMQNPRHLVRRRGQEARLRCSPMKGHSHVYWYRQLPEEGLKFMVYLQKENIIDESGMPKERFSAEFPKEGPSILRIQQVVRGDSAAYFCASSTLFGTGSNDEQYFGPGTRLTVT.

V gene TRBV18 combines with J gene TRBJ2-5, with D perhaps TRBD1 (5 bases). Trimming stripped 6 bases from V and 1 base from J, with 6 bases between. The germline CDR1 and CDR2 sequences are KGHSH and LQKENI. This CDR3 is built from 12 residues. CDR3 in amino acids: CASSRVQETQYF. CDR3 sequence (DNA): TGTGCCAGCTCCAGGGTCCAAGAGACCCAGTACTTC.

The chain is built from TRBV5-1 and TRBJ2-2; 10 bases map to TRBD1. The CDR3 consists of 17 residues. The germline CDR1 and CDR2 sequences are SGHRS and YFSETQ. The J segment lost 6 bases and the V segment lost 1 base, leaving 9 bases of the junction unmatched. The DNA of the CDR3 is TGCGCCAGCAGCTTGAAACCCGGGACAGGGGTAGCCGGGGAGCTGTTTTTT. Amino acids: CASSLKPGTGVAGELFF. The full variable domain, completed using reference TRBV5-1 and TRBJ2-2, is KAGVTQTPRYLIKTRGQQVTLSCSPISGHRSVSWYQQTPGQGLQFLFEYFSETQRNKGNFPGRFSGRQFSNSRSEMNVSTLELGDSALYLCASSLKPGTGVAGELFFGEGSRLTVL.

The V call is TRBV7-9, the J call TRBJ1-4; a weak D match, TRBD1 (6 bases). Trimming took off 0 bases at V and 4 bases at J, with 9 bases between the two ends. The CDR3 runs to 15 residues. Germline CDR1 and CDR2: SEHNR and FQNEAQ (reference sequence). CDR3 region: CASSLATGGNEKLFF. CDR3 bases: TGTGCCAGCAGCTTAGCGACAGGCGGTAATGAAAAACTGTTTTTT. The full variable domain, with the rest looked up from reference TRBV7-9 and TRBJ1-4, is DTGVSQNPRHKITKRGQNVTFRCDPISEHNRLYWYRQTLGQGPEFLTYFQNEAQLEKSRLLSDRFSAERPKGSFSTLEIQRTEQGDSAMYLCASSLATGGNEKLFFGSGTQLSVL.

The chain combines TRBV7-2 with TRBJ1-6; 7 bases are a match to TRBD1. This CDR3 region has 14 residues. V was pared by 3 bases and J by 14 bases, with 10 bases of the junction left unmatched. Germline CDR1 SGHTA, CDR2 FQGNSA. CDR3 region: CASSFRTGESALHF. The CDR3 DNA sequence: TGTGCCAGCAGCTTCAGGACAGGCGAATCGGCCCTCCACTTT.

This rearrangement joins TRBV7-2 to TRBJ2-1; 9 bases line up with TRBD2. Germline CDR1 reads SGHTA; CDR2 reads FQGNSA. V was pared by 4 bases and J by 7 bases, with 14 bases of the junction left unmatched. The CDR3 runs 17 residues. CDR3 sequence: CASSSPPTGTSPNEQFF. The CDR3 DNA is TGTGCCAGCAGCTCTCCCCCAACTGGGACTAGCCCAAATGAGCAGTTCTTC.

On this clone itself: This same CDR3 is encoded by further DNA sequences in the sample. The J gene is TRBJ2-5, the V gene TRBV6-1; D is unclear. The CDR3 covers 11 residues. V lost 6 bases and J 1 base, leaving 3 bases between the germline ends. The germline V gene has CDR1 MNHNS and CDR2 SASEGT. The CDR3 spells CASRLQETQYF. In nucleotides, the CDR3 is TGTGCCAGCAGGCTCCAAGAGACCCAGTACTTC.

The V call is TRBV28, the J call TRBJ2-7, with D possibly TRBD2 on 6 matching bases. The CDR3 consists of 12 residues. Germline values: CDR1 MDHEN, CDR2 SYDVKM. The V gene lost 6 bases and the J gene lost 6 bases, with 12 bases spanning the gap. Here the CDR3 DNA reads TGTGCCAGCAGGGGACTCCAGCCCGAGCAGTACTTC. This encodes CASRGLQPEQYF.

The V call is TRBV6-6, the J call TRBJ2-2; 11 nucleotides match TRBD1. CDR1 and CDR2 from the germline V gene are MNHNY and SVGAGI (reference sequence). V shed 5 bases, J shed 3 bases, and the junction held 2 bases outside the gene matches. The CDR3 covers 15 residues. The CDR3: CASSEDRGHTGELFF. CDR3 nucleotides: TGTGCCAGCAGTGAGGACAGGGGGCACACCGGGGAGCTGTTTTTT.

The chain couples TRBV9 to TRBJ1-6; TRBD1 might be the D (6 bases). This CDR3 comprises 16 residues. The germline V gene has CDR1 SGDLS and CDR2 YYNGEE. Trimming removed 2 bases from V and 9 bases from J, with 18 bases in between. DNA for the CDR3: TGTGCCAGCAGCGTTTCGGACAGCGAAACGGGTTCACCCCTCCACTTT. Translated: CASSVSDSETGSPLHF.

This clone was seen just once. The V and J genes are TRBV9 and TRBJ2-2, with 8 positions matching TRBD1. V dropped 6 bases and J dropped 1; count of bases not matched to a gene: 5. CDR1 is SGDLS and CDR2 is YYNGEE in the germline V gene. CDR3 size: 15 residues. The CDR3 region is CASTDRGGNTGELFF. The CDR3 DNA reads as TGTGCCAGCACTGACAGGGGTGGGAACACCGGGGAGCTGTTTTTT. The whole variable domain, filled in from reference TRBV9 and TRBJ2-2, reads DSGVTQTPKHLITATGQRVTLRCSPRSGDLSVYWYQQSLDQGLQFLIQYYNGEERAKGNILERFSAQQFPDLHSELNLSSLELGDSALYFCASTDRGGNTGELFFGEGSRLTVL.

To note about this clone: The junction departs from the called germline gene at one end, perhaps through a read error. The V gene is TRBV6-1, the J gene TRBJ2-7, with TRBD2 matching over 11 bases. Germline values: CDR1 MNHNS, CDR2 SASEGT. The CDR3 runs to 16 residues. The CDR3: CVSSEFSGRAGYEQYF. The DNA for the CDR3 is TGTGTCAGCAGTGAATTTAGCGGGAGGGCCGGCTACGAGCAGTACTTC.

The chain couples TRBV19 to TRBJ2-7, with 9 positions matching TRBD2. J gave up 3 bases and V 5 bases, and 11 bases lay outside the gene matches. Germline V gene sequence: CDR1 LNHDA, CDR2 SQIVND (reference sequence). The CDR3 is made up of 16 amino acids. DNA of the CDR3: TGTGCCAGTAGTCGATCGGAGTATAGCGGGAGCTACGAGCAGTACTTC. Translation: CASSRSEYSGSYEQYF.

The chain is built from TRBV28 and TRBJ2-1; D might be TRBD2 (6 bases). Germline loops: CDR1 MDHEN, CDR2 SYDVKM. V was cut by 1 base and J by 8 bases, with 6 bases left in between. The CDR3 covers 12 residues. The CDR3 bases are TGTGCCAGCAGTTTATCGGGGGATGAGCAGTTCTTC. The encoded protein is CASSLSGDEQFF.

CDR3 in DNA: TGTGCCAGCAGTTCAGAGACTAACTATGGCTACACCTTC. It is translated as CASSSETNYGYTF. This chain joins TRBV27 and TRBJ1-2; no reliable D call. V lost 4 bases, J lost 0 bases, and 6 bases lay in between. CDR3 length: 13 amino acids. Germline CDR1 MNHEY, CDR2 SMNVEV (reference sequence).

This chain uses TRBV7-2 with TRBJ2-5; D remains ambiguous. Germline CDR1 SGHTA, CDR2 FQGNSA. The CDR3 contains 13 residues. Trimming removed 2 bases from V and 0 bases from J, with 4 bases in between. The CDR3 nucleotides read TGTGCCAGCAGCTTACCCTACCAAGAGACCCAGTACTTC. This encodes CASSLPYQETQYF.

Here the CDR3 DNA reads TGCGCCAGCAGCCGGCGACTAGCGGGAGGCCGGAACACCGGGGAGCTGTTTTTT. It specifies CASSRRLAGGRNTGELFF. The rearrangement uses TRBV4-1 and TRBJ2-2; 13 positions agree with TRBD2. The CDR3 totals 18 residues. V trimming: 4 bases; J trimming: 1 base; junction bases outside the gene matches: 6. Germline V gene lookup returns CDR1 MGHRA and CDR2 YSYEKL.

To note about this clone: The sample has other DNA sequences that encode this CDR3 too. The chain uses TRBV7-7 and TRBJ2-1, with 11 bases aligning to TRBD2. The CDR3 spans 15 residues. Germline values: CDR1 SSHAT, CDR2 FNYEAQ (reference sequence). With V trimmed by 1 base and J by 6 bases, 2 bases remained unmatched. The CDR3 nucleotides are TGTGCCAGCAGCTTAGGCCTAGCGGGAGGCAATGAGCAGTTCTTC. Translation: CASSLGLAGGNEQFF.

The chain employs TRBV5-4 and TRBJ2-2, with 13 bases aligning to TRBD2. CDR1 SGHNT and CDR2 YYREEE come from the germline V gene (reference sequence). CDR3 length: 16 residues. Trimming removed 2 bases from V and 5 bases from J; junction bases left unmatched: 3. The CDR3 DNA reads TGTGCCAGCAGCTTCGGGACTAGCGGGACGACCGGGGAGCTGTTTTTT. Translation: CASSFGTSGTTGELFF. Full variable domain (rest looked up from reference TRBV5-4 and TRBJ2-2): ETGVTQSPTHLIKTRGQQVTLRCSSQSGHNTVSWYQQALGQGPQFIFQYYREEENGRGNFPPRFSGLQFPNYSSELNVNALELDDSALYLCASSFGTSGTTGELFFGEGSRLTVL.

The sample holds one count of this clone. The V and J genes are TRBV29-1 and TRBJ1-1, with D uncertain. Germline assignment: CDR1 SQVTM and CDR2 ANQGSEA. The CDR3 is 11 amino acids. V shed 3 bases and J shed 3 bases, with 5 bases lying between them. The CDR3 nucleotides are TGCAGCGTTGAGGGTGACACTGAAGCTTTCTTT. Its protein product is CSVEGDTEAFF. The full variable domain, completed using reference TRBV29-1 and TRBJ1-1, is SAVISQKPSRDICQRGTSLTIQCQVDSQVTMMFWYRQQPGQSLTLIATANQGSEATYESGFVIDKFPISRPNLTFSTLTVSNMSPEDSSIYLCSVEGDTEAFFGQGTRLTVV.